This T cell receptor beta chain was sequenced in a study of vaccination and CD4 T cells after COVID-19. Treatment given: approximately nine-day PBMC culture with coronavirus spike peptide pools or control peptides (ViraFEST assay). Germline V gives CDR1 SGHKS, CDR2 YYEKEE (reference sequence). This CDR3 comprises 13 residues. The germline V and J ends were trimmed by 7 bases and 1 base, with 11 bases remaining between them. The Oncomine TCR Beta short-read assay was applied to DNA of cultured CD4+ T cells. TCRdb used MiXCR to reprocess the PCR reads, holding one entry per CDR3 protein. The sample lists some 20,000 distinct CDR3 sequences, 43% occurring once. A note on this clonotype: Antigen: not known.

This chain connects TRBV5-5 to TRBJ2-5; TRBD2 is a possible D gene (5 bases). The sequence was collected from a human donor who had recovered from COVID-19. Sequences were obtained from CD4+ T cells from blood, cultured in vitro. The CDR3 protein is CASLRTFQETQYF. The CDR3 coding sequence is TGTGCCAGCTTACGGACTTTCCAAGAGACCCAGTACTTC. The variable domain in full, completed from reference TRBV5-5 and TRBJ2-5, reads DAGVTQSPTHLIKTRGQQVTLRCSPISGHKSVSWYQQVLGQGPQFIFQYYEKEERGRGNFPDRFSARQFPNYSSELNVNALLLGDSALYLCASLRTFQETQYFGPGTRLLVL.